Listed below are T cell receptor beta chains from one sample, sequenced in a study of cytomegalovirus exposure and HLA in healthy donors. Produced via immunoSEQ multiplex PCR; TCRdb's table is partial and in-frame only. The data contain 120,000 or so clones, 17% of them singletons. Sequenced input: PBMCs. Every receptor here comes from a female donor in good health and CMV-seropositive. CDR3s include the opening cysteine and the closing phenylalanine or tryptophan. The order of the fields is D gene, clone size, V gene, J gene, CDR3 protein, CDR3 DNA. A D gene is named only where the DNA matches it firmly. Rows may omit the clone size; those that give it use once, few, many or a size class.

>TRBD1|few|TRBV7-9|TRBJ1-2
CASRPPGGTDYGYTF
TGTGCCAGCAGGCCTCCTGGCGGGACAGACTATGGCTACACCTTC
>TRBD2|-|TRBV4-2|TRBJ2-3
CASSQDQLAIDTQYF
TGTGCCAGCAGCCAAGATCAACTAGCGATAGATACGCAGTATTTT
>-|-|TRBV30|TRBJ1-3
CAWTGGNTIYF
TGTGCCTGGACAGGCGGAAACACCATATATTTT
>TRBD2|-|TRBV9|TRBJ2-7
CASSPLSGEGSYEQYF
TGTGCCAGCAGCCCCCTCAGCGGGGAAGGGAGCTACGAGCAGTACTTC
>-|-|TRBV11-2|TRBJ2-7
CASSLWSGYEQYF
TGTGCCAGCAGCTTATGGAGCGGCTACGAGCAGTACTTC
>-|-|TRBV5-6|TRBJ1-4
CASSPTVLGGTNEKLFF
TGTGCCAGCAGCCCCACGGTCTTGGGGGGAACTAATGAAAAACTGTTTTTT
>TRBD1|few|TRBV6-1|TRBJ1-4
CASRPTGVWEKLFF
TGTGCCAGCAGGCCGACAGGGGTGTGGGAAAAACTGTTTTTT
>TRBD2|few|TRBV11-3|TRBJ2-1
CASSLGGGYNEQFF
TGTGCCAGCAGCTTAGGCGGGGGATACAATGAGCAGTTCTTC
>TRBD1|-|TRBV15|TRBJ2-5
CATSRRTGTLKIETQYF
TGTGCCACCAGCAGGCGGACAGGGACCCTCAAGATCGAGACCCAGTACTTC
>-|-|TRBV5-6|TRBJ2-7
CASSPPGRKAGEQYF
TGTGCCAGCAGCCCCCCGGGTAGAAAGGCAGGGGAGCAGTACTTC
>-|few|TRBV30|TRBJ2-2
CAWSIRNTGELFF
TGTGCCTGGAGTATTCGGAACACCGGGGAGCTGTTTTTT
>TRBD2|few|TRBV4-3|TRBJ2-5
CASSQEFASGRAETQYF
TGCGCCAGCAGCCAAGAATTCGCTAGCGGGAGGGCGGAGACCCAGTACTTC
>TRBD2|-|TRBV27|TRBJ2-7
CASTGGVGEQYF
TGTGCCAGCACCGGGGGGGTCGGCGAGCAGTACTTC
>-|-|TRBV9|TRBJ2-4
CASSPARAGGLAKNIQYF
TGTGCCAGCAGCCCGGCAAGGGCGGGTGGGCTAGCCAAAAACATTCAGTACTTC
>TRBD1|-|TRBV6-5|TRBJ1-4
CASNPTGTGGEKLFF
TGTGCCAGCAACCCAACCGGGACAGGGGGTGAAAAACTGTTTTTT
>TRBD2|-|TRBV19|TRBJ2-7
CASSPGTSGRNNYEQYF
TGTGCCAGTAGTCCCGGGACTAGCGGACGGAACAACTACGAGCAGTACTTC
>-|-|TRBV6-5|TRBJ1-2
CASSRLVRNHYGYTF
TGTGCCAGCAGCAGACTGGTCCGGAACCACTATGGCTACACCTTC
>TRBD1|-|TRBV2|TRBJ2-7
CATTGTGEYEQYF
TGTGCCACCACCGGGACAGGAGAATACGAGCAGTACTTC
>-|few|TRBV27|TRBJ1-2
CASSFQPGAPLLYGYTF
TGTGCCAGCAGTTTTCAGCCAGGGGCGCCCTTACTCTATGGCTACACCTTC
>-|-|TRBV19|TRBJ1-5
CASSIQGILQPQHF
TGTGCCAGTAGTATACAGGGAATTCTTCAGCCCCAGCATTTT
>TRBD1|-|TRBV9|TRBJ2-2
CASSWDSNTGELFF
TGTGCCAGCAGCTGGGACAGTAACACCGGGGAGCTGTTTTTT
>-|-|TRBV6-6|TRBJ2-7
CASSYTTAYQYF
TGTGCCAGCAGTTATACGACAGCCTATCAGTACTTC
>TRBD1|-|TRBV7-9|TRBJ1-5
CASSPGTAHQPQHF
TGTGCCAGCAGCCCTGGGACAGCTCATCAGCCCCAGCATTTT
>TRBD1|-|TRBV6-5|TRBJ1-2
CASSYSIQGTVPGYTF
TGTGCCAGCAGTTACTCGATTCAGGGGACAGTTCCTGGCTACACCTTC
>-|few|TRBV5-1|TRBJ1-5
CASSLGGRVFQPQHF
TGCGCCAGCAGCTTGGGAGGCAGGGTTTTTCAGCCCCAGCATTTT
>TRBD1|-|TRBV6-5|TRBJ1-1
CASSYSTGEAFF
TGTGCCAGCAGTTACTCGACAGGGGAAGCTTTCTTT
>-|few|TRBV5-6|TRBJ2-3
CASQGDYTDTQYF
TGTGCCAGCCAAGGGGATTACACAGATACGCAGTATTTT
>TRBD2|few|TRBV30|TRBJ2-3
CAWNVEVAGGPGDTQYF
TGTGCCTGGAACGTGGAGGTAGCGGGAGGGCCCGGGGATACGCAGTATTTT
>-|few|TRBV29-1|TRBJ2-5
CSVQKGGKGETQYF
TGCAGCGTCCAAAAGGGGGGGAAAGGGGAGACCCAGTACTTC
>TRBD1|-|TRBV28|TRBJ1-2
CASCVGTENYGYTF
TGTGCCAGCTGTGTTGGGACAGAGAACTATGGCTACACCTTC
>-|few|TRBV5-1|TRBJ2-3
CASSTGTLPSTDTQYF
TGCGCCAGCAGCACGGGGACACTACCTAGCACAGATACGCAGTATTTT
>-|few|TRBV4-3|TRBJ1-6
CASSQESGGRNSPLHF
TGCGCCAGCAGCCAAGAATCGGGCGGGAGGAATTCACCCCTCCACTTT
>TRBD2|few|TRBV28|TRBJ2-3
CASSLWTSGVVPDTQYF
TGTGCCAGCAGTTTATGGACTAGCGGGGTGGTCCCAGATACGCAGTATTTT
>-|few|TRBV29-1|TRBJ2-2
CSVRPGQNTGELFF
TGCAGCGTTAGACCGGGACAGAACACCGGGGAGCTGTTTTTT
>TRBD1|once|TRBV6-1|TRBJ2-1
CASIQAGGMDEQFF
TGTGCCAGCATACAGGCAGGGGGAATGGATGAGCAGTTCTTC
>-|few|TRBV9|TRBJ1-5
CASSAGGGQPQHF
TGTGCCAGCAGCGCTGGGGGCGGTCAGCCCCAGCATTTT
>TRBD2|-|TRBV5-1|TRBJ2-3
CASSLALADTDTQYF
TGCGCCAGCAGCTTGGCTCTAGCGGACACAGATACGCAGTATTTT